This TCR beta chain was retrieved from a study of response to subunit inactivated influenza vaccine. Study observations and caveats: New T cells are recruited in small numbers by each seasonal influenza vaccination, according to the authors' suggestion.

TCRdb fed the RT-PCR reads into MiXCR, producing one record per CDR3 protein. The table has around 470,000 distinct CDR3 sequences, roughly 7.6% seen once. This clonotype was detected many times. Its antigen remains unidentified. Trimming left V 0 bases short and J 8 bases short, with 17 bases between. Per germline, CDR1 DFQATT and CDR2 SNEGSKA (reference sequence). CDR3 length: 15 amino acids. The source of this sequence is a man aged 50 to 69 who received an inactivated influenza vaccine. Specimen: PBMCs from blood, collected 23 to 25 months after vaccination. The rearrangement uses TRBV20-1 and TRBJ2-1; no clear D gene. The CDR3 DNA sequence: TGCAGTGCTAGAGATGGCGCCCGTGGGTCAGATGAGCAGTTCTTC. Translation: CSARDGARGSDEQFF.